This is a list of T cell receptor beta chains from one sample in a study of a mutant IDH1 vaccine in newly diagnosed glioma. Produced via immunoSEQ multiplex PCR; TCRdb's table is partial and in-frame only. The repertoire consists of around 31,000 clones, with roughly three fifths occurring once and the leading ten covering more than 9.5%. These receptors' targets are unknown. The material was PBMCs, obtained from a glioma patient whose treatment included an IDH1 peptide vaccine. The source is a young woman with glioma. Each CDR3 is given with its conserved first and last residue. The D gene is left open where the match is weak. Not all rows give a size; the values are once, few, many and, for expanded clones, a class.

j_call: TRBJ1-5; v_call: TRBV6-1; clone_size: NA; cdr3_length: 19; d_call: TRBD1; cdr3_nt: TGTGCCAGCAGTGGGCGACAGGGGAGTTTAAGGTATAGCAATCAGCCCCAGCATTTT; cdr3_aa: CASSGRQGSLRYSNQPQHF
j_call: TRBJ2-7; v_call: TRBV7-8; clone_size: few; cdr3_length: 13; d_call: NA; cdr3_nt: TGTGCCAGCAGCTTGTTTGTAAGAGACGAGCAGTACTTC; cdr3_aa: CASSLFVRDEQYF
j_call: TRBJ2-1; v_call: TRBV5-4; clone_size: NA; cdr3_length: 14; d_call: TRBD2; cdr3_nt: TGTGCCAGCAGCTTGGGCGGGGGGGCTCATGAGCAGTTCTTC; cdr3_aa: CASSLGGGAHEQFF
j_call: TRBJ1-1; v_call: TRBV5-1; clone_size: NA; cdr3_length: 17; d_call: TRBD1; cdr3_nt: TGCGCCAGCAGCTTGGCCCCTCCGGGACAGCCGAACACTGAAGCTTTCTTT; cdr3_aa: CASSLAPPGQPNTEAFF
j_call: TRBJ2-7; v_call: TRBV2; clone_size: NA; cdr3_length: 13; d_call: NA; cdr3_nt: TGTGCCAGCAGTGAAGCCGATTCCTACGAGCAGTACTTC; cdr3_aa: CASSEADSYEQYF
j_call: TRBJ2-7; v_call: TRBV14; clone_size: NA; cdr3_length: 14; d_call: TRBD1; cdr3_nt: TGTGCCAGCAGCCGGGGACAGGGAACTCGCGAGCAGTACTTC; cdr3_aa: CASSRGQGTREQYF
j_call: TRBJ1-5; v_call: TRBV28; clone_size: NA; cdr3_length: 15; d_call: TRBD1; cdr3_nt: TGTGCCAGCAGTCCTGAACAGGGGCATAATCAGCCCCAGCATTTT; cdr3_aa: CASSPEQGHNQPQHF
j_call: TRBJ1-6; v_call: TRBV27; clone_size: NA; cdr3_length: 15; d_call: NA; cdr3_nt: TGTGCCAGCAGTTTATGGCCGCGGGGGGATTCACCCCTCCACTTT; cdr3_aa: CASSLWPRGDSPLHF
j_call: TRBJ2-2; v_call: TRBV7-7; clone_size: NA; cdr3_length: 14; d_call: NA; cdr3_nt: TGTGCTAGCAGCTTAGCAGACAGCACCGGGGAGCTGTTTTTT; cdr3_aa: CASSLADSTGELFF
j_call: TRBJ2-5; v_call: TRBV28; clone_size: few; cdr3_length: 14; d_call: TRBD2; cdr3_nt: TGTGCCAGCAGCCTAGCGGGAGGGCAGGAGACCCAGTACTTC; cdr3_aa: CASSLAGGQETQYF
j_call: TRBJ1-5; v_call: TRBV28; clone_size: few; cdr3_length: 15; d_call: NA; cdr3_nt: TGTGCCAGCAGACCGAGGAAAGGGGGGGATCAGCCCCAGCATTTT; cdr3_aa: CASRPRKGGDQPQHF
j_call: TRBJ2-7; v_call: TRBV10-3; clone_size: NA; cdr3_length: 16; d_call: NA; cdr3_nt: TGTGCCATCAGTGGTTTTGCGGGGGCGAGCTCCTACGAGCAGTACTTC; cdr3_aa: CAISGFAGASSYEQYF
j_call: TRBJ1-1; v_call: TRBV14; clone_size: NA; cdr3_length: 12; d_call: NA; cdr3_nt: TGTGCCAGCAGCCGGGTATTCCAAGAAGCTTTCTTT; cdr3_aa: CASSRVFQEAFF
j_call: TRBJ2-7; v_call: TRBV7-9; clone_size: NA; cdr3_length: 13; d_call: NA; cdr3_nt: TGTGCCAGACGAGACACAAAAAACTACGAGCAGTACTTC; cdr3_aa: CARRDTKNYEQYF
j_call: TRBJ2-1; v_call: TRBV18; clone_size: NA; cdr3_length: 16; d_call: TRBD1; cdr3_nt: TGTGCCAGCTCACCCAATGACAGGGAGATCTACAATGAGCAGTTCTTC; cdr3_aa: CASSPNDREIYNEQFF
j_call: TRBJ1-1; v_call: TRBV11-1; clone_size: few; cdr3_length: 17; d_call: NA; cdr3_nt: TGTGCCAGCAGCTTACAAGCGGGACGGAGAATGAACACTGAAGCTTTCTTT; cdr3_aa: CASSLQAGRRMNTEAFF
j_call: TRBJ2-7; v_call: TRBV27; clone_size: NA; cdr3_length: 11; d_call: NA; cdr3_nt: TGTGCCAGCAGTGGTAATTACGAGCAGTACTTC; cdr3_aa: CASSGNYEQYF
j_call: TRBJ2-6; v_call: TRBV15; clone_size: once; cdr3_length: 15; d_call: NA; cdr3_nt: TGTGCCACCAGGGCAGCCACCTCTGGGGCCAACGTCCTGACTTTC; cdr3_aa: CATRAATSGANVLTF
j_call: TRBJ1-2; v_call: TRBV7-9; clone_size: NA; cdr3_length: 14; d_call: TRBD1; cdr3_nt: TGTGCCAGCAGGGCGCAGGGGGGGGCAGATGGCTACACCTTC; cdr3_aa: CASRAQGGADGYTF
j_call: TRBJ1-3; v_call: TRBV27; clone_size: NA; cdr3_length: 15; d_call: NA; cdr3_nt: TGTGCCAGCAGAATAACAGGAGGTTCTGGAAACACCATATATTTT; cdr3_aa: CASRITGGSGNTIYF
j_call: TRBJ2-3; v_call: TRBV28; clone_size: NA; cdr3_length: 14; d_call: NA; cdr3_nt: TGTGCCAGCAGTCCCCTGACCAGCACAGATACGCAGTATTTT; cdr3_aa: CASSPLTSTDTQYF
j_call: TRBJ2-7; v_call: TRBV30; clone_size: NA; cdr3_length: 13; d_call: NA; cdr3_nt: TGTGCCTGGAGTTTGGGTCTCTACTACGAGCAGTACTTC; cdr3_aa: CAWSLGLYYEQYF
j_call: TRBJ1-1; v_call: TRBV29-1; clone_size: few; cdr3_length: 11; d_call: NA; cdr3_nt: TGCAGCGTACGTGTGAACACTGAAGCTTTCTTT; cdr3_aa: CSVRVNTEAFF
j_call: TRBJ2-3; v_call: TRBV21-1; clone_size: NA; cdr3_length: 16; d_call: NA; cdr3_nt: TGTGCCAGCAGCAAAGTCTTAGCCTCGTACACAGATACGCAGTATTTT; cdr3_aa: CASSKVLASYTDTQYF
j_call: TRBJ2-7; v_call: TRBV18; clone_size: few; cdr3_length: 14; d_call: NA; cdr3_nt: TGTGCCAGCTCTCGGGAATACACCGCCTACGAGCAGTACTTC; cdr3_aa: CASSREYTAYEQYF
j_call: TRBJ1-5; v_call: TRBV6-1; clone_size: few; cdr3_length: 16; d_call: NA; cdr3_nt: TGTGCCAGCAGTGAAGCGTTCGGGAATAGCAATCAGCCCCAGCATTTT; cdr3_aa: CASSEAFGNSNQPQHF
j_call: TRBJ1-3; v_call: TRBV10-3; clone_size: NA; cdr3_length: 14; d_call: NA; cdr3_nt: TGTGCCATCCTTTCCAGTCCGAGCGGAAACACCATATATTTT; cdr3_aa: CAILSSPSGNTIYF
j_call: TRBJ2-4; v_call: TRBV5-6; clone_size: few; cdr3_length: 12; d_call: NA; cdr3_nt: TGTGCCAGCAGCTTGGGGTGGGGAGAACAGTACTTC; cdr3_aa: CASSLGWGEQYF
j_call: TRBJ2-7; v_call: TRBV11-3; clone_size: few; cdr3_length: 15; d_call: NA; cdr3_nt: TGTGCCAGCAGCCGCGAGGGAATAGGAGGCTACGAGCAGTACTTC; cdr3_aa: CASSREGIGGYEQYF
j_call: TRBJ1-1; v_call: TRBV6-1; clone_size: few; cdr3_length: 14; d_call: NA; cdr3_nt: TGTGCCAGCAGCCCCCGGGCGGAGACGGTTCGGGCTTTCTTT; cdr3_aa: CASSPRAETVRAFF
j_call: TRBJ1-2; v_call: TRBV10-3; clone_size: NA; cdr3_length: 13; d_call: TRBD1; cdr3_nt: TGTGCCATCACCCAGGACAGGGTGGATGGCTACACCTTC; cdr3_aa: CAITQDRVDGYTF
j_call: TRBJ1-5; v_call: TRBV19; clone_size: NA; cdr3_length: 15; d_call: TRBD1; cdr3_nt: TGTGCCAGACCAAAAAGGAAGGGGGCTGGTCAGCCCCAGCATTTT; cdr3_aa: CARPKRKGAGQPQHF
j_call: TRBJ2-3; v_call: TRBV5-4; clone_size: NA; cdr3_length: 15; d_call: TRBD2; cdr3_nt: TGTGCCAGCAGCTTGGAAGGGACTAAGGCAGATACGCAGTATTTT; cdr3_aa: CASSLEGTKADTQYF
j_call: TRBJ2-6; v_call: TRBV6-5; clone_size: few; cdr3_length: 15; d_call: NA; cdr3_nt: TGTGCCAGCAGTCACAGGACCTCTGGGGCCAACGTCCTGACTTTC; cdr3_aa: CASSHRTSGANVLTF
j_call: TRBJ2-5; v_call: TRBV5-1; clone_size: NA; cdr3_length: 16; d_call: TRBD2; cdr3_nt: TGCGCCAGCAGCTCGGGACTAGCGGGACCCCAAGAGACCCAGTACTTC; cdr3_aa: CASSSGLAGPQETQYF
j_call: TRBJ1-1; v_call: TRBV4-3; clone_size: NA; cdr3_length: 14; d_call: TRBD1; cdr3_nt: TGCGCCAGCAGCCCCCTGGACAGGGGAAGTGAAGCTTTCTTT; cdr3_aa: CASSPLDRGSEAFF
j_call: TRBJ2-1; v_call: TRBV5-1; clone_size: NA; cdr3_length: 15; d_call: TRBD1; cdr3_nt: TGCGCCAGCAGCTCTACAGGGGAAGTTTACAATGAGCAGTTCTTC; cdr3_aa: CASSSTGEVYNEQFF
j_call: TRBJ2-2; v_call: TRBV7-9; clone_size: NA; cdr3_length: 14; d_call: NA; cdr3_nt: TGTGCCAGCGGTGCCACCGCGAACACCGGGGAGCTGTTTTTT; cdr3_aa: CASGATANTGELFF
j_call: TRBJ2-7; v_call: TRBV29-1; clone_size: NA; cdr3_length: 12; d_call: TRBD1; cdr3_nt: TGCAGCGTTGGACAGGGTGGATACGAGCAGTACTTC; cdr3_aa: CSVGQGGYEQYF
j_call: TRBJ2-5; v_call: TRBV28; clone_size: few; cdr3_length: 15; d_call: NA; cdr3_nt: TGTGCCAGCAGTTTTGTAGGGATGGAGAAAGAGACCCAGTACTTC; cdr3_aa: CASSFVGMEKETQYF